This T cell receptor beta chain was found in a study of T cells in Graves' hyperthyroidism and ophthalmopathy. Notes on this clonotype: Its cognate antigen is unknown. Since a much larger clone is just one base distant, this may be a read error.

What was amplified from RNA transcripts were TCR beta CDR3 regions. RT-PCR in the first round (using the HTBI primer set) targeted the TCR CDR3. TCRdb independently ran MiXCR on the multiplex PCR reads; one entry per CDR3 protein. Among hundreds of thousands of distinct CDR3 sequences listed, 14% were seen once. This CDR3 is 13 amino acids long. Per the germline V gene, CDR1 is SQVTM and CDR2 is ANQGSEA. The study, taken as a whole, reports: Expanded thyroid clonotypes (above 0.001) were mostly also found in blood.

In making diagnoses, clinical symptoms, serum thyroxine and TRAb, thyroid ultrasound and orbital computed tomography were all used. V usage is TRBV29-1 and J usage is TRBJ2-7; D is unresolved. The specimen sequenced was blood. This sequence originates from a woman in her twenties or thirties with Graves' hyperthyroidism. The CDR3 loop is CNVEDEVSYEQYF. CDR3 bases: TGCAACGTTGAAGACGAGGTCTCCTACGAGCAGTACTTC.